The 5 T cell receptor beta chains below come from one sample, sequenced in a study of blood T cell repertoires in COVID-19. Produced via immunoSEQ multiplex PCR; TCRdb's table is partial and in-frame only. This sample yields some 520,000 clones, of which roughly 89% are seen a single time; 0.75% to 0.9% belongs to the top ten. Source material: peripheral blood. These receptors were taken from a man younger than 30 with COVID-19, enrolled during active disease.

The chain uses TRBV2 and TRBJ1-1; D is uncertain. The V and J ends lost 5 bases and 0 bases respectively, with 7 bases between them. This CDR3 comprises 13 residues. Germline CDR1 reads SNHLY; CDR2 reads FYNNEI. Written as DNA, the CDR3 is TGTGCCAGCAGTCTTCACATGAACACTGAAGCTTTCTTT. Translation gives CASSLHMNTEAFF.

This chain connects TRBV18 to TRBJ2-5; unclear D gene. CDR1 and CDR2 from the germline V gene are KGHSH and LQKENI. V gave up 6 bases and J gave up 1 base, with 9 bases separating them. This CDR3 is built from 13 residues. CDR3 nucleotide sequence: TGTGCCAGCTCCCCTAACGTCCAAGAGACCCAGTACTTC. Protein sequence: CASSPNVQETQYF.

The gene calls are TRBV19 and TRBJ2-2; the D is unclear. V was cut by 4 bases and J by 0 bases, with 6 bases left in between. Germline CDR1 and CDR2: LNHDA and SQIVND (reference sequence). This CDR3 has 14 amino acids. The CDR3 region is CASSKTANTGELFF. For the CDR3, the DNA is TGTGCCAGTAGTAAGACTGCGAACACCGGGGAGCTGTTTTTT.

V usage is TRBV19 and J usage is TRBJ2-1; 11 bases are a match to TRBD2. This CDR3 is built from 16 residues. Germline V gene data show CDR1 as LNHDA and CDR2 as SQIVND (reference sequence). V dropped 6 bases and J dropped 10; count of bases not matched to a gene: 14. CDR3 DNA sequence: TGTGCCAGTAGAACTACTAGCGGGAGTGTCTCATGGGAGCAGTTCTTC. Translating gives CASRTTSGSVSWEQFF.

The chain couples TRBV5-6 to TRBJ1-2; tentative D call: TRBD1 (5 bases). V was clipped by 1 base and J by 0 bases, with 10 bases between them. CDR1 and CDR2 from the germline V gene are SGHDT and YYEEEE. The CDR3 has 15 amino acids. CDR3 amino acids: CASSLLGEANYGYTF. The CDR3 DNA reads as TGTGCCAGCAGCTTGTTAGGGGAAGCTAACTATGGCTACACCTTC.